One and the same sample provided the 21 T cell receptor beta chains below, sequenced in a study of beta chain features in type 1 diabetes. The isolated RNA, all of it, was reverse transcribed, so expressed TCRB transcripts were what got sequenced. Assay: immunoSEQ multiplex PCR; the TCRdb copy retains only in-frame clones and omits some. The sample lists about 360,000 clones, around 13% occurring once. The specimen sequenced was naive CD4+ T cells from blood. The receptors originated from a man between 18 and 29 years old in good health.

Only a few counts were recorded for this clone. The V call is TRBV30, the J call TRBJ1-2; 7 bases fit TRBD1. The ends lost 3 bases at V and 2 bases at J; junction bases unmatched: 6. This CDR3 has 14 residues. Germline assignment: CDR1 GTSNPN and CDR2 SVGIG (reference sequence). The CDR3 sequence: CAWSRDRLNYGYTF. DNA of the CDR3: TGTGCCTGGAGCAGGGACAGATTAAACTATGGCTACACCTTC.

This rearrangement joins TRBV5-1 to TRBJ2-3; maybe TRBD2 (7 bases). Germline lookup yields CDR1 SGHRS and CDR2 YFSETQ. The CDR3 extends over 16 amino acids. Trimming pared 4 bases from V and 1 base from J, leaving 16 bases between. The CDR3 is CASSPPGAGGTDTQYF. Here the CDR3 DNA reads TGCGCCAGCAGCCCCCCGGGGGCGGGAGGCACAGATACGCAGTATTTT. The entire variable domain, with the rest obtained from reference TRBV5-1 and TRBJ2-3, is as follows: KAGVTQTPRYLIKTRGQQVTLSCSPISGHRSVSWYQQTPGQGLQFLFEYFSETQRNKGNFPGRFSGRQFSNSRSEMNVSTLELGDSALYLCASSPPGAGGTDTQYFGPGTRLTVL.

This clone has only a few counts. The rearrangement uses TRBV9 and TRBJ2-2; 8 nucleotides agree with TRBD2. CDR1 is SGDLS and CDR2 is YYNGEE in the germline V gene. V lost 0 bases, J lost 1 base, and 5 bases stayed unmatched. This CDR3 is built from 17 residues. CDR3 in amino acids: CASSVGEGLGNTGELFF. The CDR3 nucleotides are TGTGCCAGCAGCGTAGGGGAGGGACTAGGGAACACCGGGGAGCTGTTTTTT.

This clone appeared a few times. The chain recombines TRBV21-1 with TRBJ1-1. TRBV21-1 is a pseudogene segment. The CDR3 loop spans 12 amino acids. CDR3 region: CASSKFDTEAFF. The DNA of the CDR3 is TGTGCCAGCAGCAAGTTCGACACTGAAGCTTTCTTT.

The rearrangement joins TRBV7-9 to TRBJ1-6; TRBD1 agrees at 7 bases. Germline lookup yields CDR1 SEHNR and CDR2 FQNEAQ (reference sequence). CDR3 length equals 14 residues. The trim removed 2 bases at V and 8 bases at J, leaving 3 bases unmatched. CDR3 in amino acids: CASSLRQGDSPLHF. The CDR3 nucleotides are TGTGCCAGCAGCTTACGCCAGGGGGATTCACCCCTCCACTTT.

The chain links TRBV30 to TRBJ1-2; tentatively, D is TRBD1 (6 bases). V gave up 8 bases and J gave up 8 bases, with 12 bases separating them. The germline gives CDR1 GTSNPN, CDR2 SVGIG (reference sequence). The CDR3 has 10 residues. This CDR3 reads CASGQSGYTF. Written as DNA, the CDR3 is TGTGCCAGCGGACAGTCGGGCTACACCTTC.

The chain uses TRBV27 and TRBJ2-2; perhaps TRBD2 as D (6 bases). V shed 1 base and J shed 0 bases, with 12 bases lying between them. Germline CDR1 is MNHEY and CDR2 is SMNVEV (reference sequence). The CDR3 has 17 amino acids. The CDR3 is CASSLFSSGANTGELFF. The CDR3, as DNA: TGTGCCAGCAGTTTATTTTCCTCGGGGGCGAACACCGGGGAGCTGTTTTTT.

The chain combines TRBV7-2 with TRBJ2-2; TRBD2 matches 10 bases. Germline V CDR1 and CDR2: SGHTA, FQGNSA. Trimming took 4 bases from V and 6 from J; bases not matched to a gene: 8. This CDR3 contains 16 residues. The CDR3 nucleotides are TGTGCCAGCAGCTCCCGGGCTAGCGGGGGCGCCGGGGAGCTGTTTTTT. This gives the protein CASSSRASGGAGELFF.

V and J are TRBV2 and TRBJ2-1, with D uncertain. The CDR3 covers 15 residues. V was trimmed by 2 bases and J by 3 bases, leaving 11 bases between them. Germline-derived CDR1 and CDR2 are SNHLY and FYNNEI. The CDR3 DNA reads as TGTGCCAGCAGTGAAATTGGCGGAAACTACAATGAGCAGTTCTTC. This codes for CASSEIGGNYNEQFF.

Many counts were recorded for this clone. This rearrangement joins TRBV23-1 to TRBJ1-5; no clear D. TRBV23-1 is reported as an ORF; its role is uncertain. V was trimmed by 3 bases and J by 0 bases, leaving 12 bases between them. The CDR3 is 16 amino acids. CDR3 coding DNA: TGCGCCAGCAGTCAGTGGACTGATCATAGCAATCAGCCCCAGCATTTT. The encoded protein is CASSQWTDHSNQPQHF.

This clone came up a few times. The same CDR3 is also encoded by other DNA sequences in this sample. The rearrangement uses TRBV4-3 and TRBJ2-1, with 12 bases matching TRBD1. The CDR3 extends over 16 amino acids. Germline-derived CDR1 and CDR2 are LGHNA and YSLEER. With 3 bases clipped from V and 7 bases from J, the junction kept 7 bases outside the gene matches. The CDR3: CASSHELGQGANEQFF. For the CDR3, the DNA is TGCGCCAGCAGCCACGAGCTGGGACAGGGGGCGAATGAGCAGTTCTTC.

The rearrangement joins TRBV5-1 to TRBJ1-1; D is undetermined. V lost 1 base to trimming and J lost 1 base, with 8 bases between them. Germline-derived CDR1 and CDR2 are SGHRS and YFSETQ. There are 14 residues in the CDR3. The CDR3 DNA sequence: TGCGCCAGCAGCTTGTTGGCCTCGAACACTGAAGCTTTCTTT. The encoded protein is CASSLLASNTEAFF.

This sequence joins TRBV6-1 and TRBJ2-1; 11 bases fit TRBD2. This CDR3 is 15 amino acids long. J was trimmed by 10 bases and V by 9 bases; bases with no gene match: 14. Germline loops: CDR1 MNHNS, CDR2 SASEGT. The DNA of the CDR3 is TGTGCCAGACCGATTACCGCTAGCGGGAGGACGGAGCAGTTCTTC. It yields the protein CARPITASGRTEQFF.

The chain links TRBV27 to TRBJ1-2; no definite D call. Deletions cut 11 bases from V and 0 bases from J, with 10 bases between. CDR1 MNHEY and CDR2 SMNVEV come from the germline V gene (reference sequence). The CDR3 consists of 12 residues. The CDR3 DNA follows: TGTGCCGGAGACCGGCCTAACTATGGCTACACCTTC. Encoded protein: CAGDRPNYGYTF.

This clone was recorded once. V and J are TRBV2 and TRBJ2-1; 11 bases line up with TRBD2. Germline-derived CDR1 and CDR2 are SNHLY and FYNNEI. J lost 2 bases, V lost 6 bases, and 3 bases had no gene match. The CDR3 length is 15 residues. The CDR3 loop is CASRATSGAYNEQFF. The DNA of the CDR3 is TGTGCCAGCAGAGCGACTAGCGGGGCCTACAATGAGCAGTTCTTC.

The rearrangement links TRBV9 to TRBJ1-1; the D is unclear. The V end lost 0 bases, the J end lost 5 bases, and 14 bases lay between the germline ends. The CDR3 covers 15 residues. The germline gives CDR1 SGDLS, CDR2 YYNGEE. The CDR3 nucleotides read TGTGCCAGCAGCGTAGAACCCCGAGTGTCAACTGAAGCTTTCTTT. It is translated as CASSVEPRVSTEAFF.

This clone was seen a handful of times. Other DNA sequences in the sample encode the same CDR3. The chain combines TRBV7-2 with TRBJ1-2; D is ambiguous. The germline V and J ends were trimmed by 5 bases and 3 bases, with 7 bases remaining between them. Per germline, CDR1 SGHTA and CDR2 FQGNSA. CDR3 size: 12 residues. The CDR3 is CASSPRDYGYTF. The CDR3 nucleotides are TGTGCCAGCAGCCCAAGAGACTATGGCTACACCTTC. Full variable domain (rest looked up from reference TRBV7-2 and TRBJ1-2): GAGVSQSPSNKVTEKGKDVELRCDPISGHTALYWYRQSLGQGLEFLIYFQGNSAPDKSGLPSDRFSAERTGGSVSTLTIQRTQQEDSAVYLCASSPRDYGYTFGSGTRLTVV.

The chain employs TRBV6-5 and TRBJ1-1, with D uncertain. The germline CDR1 and CDR2 sequences are MNHEY and SVGAGI. Trimming pared 0 bases from V and 1 base from J, leaving 9 bases between. This CDR3 spans 15 amino acids. DNA for the CDR3: TGTGCCAGCAGTTACTCGAGGTCCGCGAACACTGAAGCTTTCTTT. Translated: CASSYSRSANTEAFF.

J is TRBJ2-1 and V is TRBV19, with TRBD2 matching 13 bases. The CDR3 has 16 amino acids. Trimming removed 5 bases from V and 4 bases from J; junction bases left unmatched: 5. Germline V gene data show CDR1 as LNHDA and CDR2 as SQIVND (reference sequence). The CDR3 loop reads CASSRTSGGSYNEQFF. The CDR3, as DNA: TGTGCCAGTAGTCGGACTAGCGGGGGCTCGTACAATGAGCAGTTCTTC. The whole variable domain, remainder taken from reference TRBV19 and TRBJ2-1, is DGGITQSPKYLFRKEGQNVTLSCEQNLNHDAMYWYRQDPGQGLRLIYYSQIVNDFQKGDIAEGYSVSREKKESFPLTVTSAQKNPTAFYLCASSRTSGGSYNEQFFGPGTRLTVL.

This clone was detected only a few times. This chain links TRBV30 with TRBJ1-2, with D tentatively TRBD1 (5 bases). Germline CDR1 GTSNPN, CDR2 SVGIG (reference sequence). The CDR3 consists of 13 residues. Trimming removed 4 bases at V and 8 bases at J, with 17 bases between. The CDR3 is CAWTAGPTGGYTF. CDR3 coding DNA: TGTGCCTGGACCGCGGGACCGACGGGGGGCTACACCTTC. Full variable domain (remainder filled in from reference TRBV30 and TRBJ1-2): SQTIHQWPATLVQPVGSPLSLECTVEGTSNPNLYWYRQAAGRGLQLLFYSVGIGQISSEVPQNLSASRPQDRQFILSSKKLLLSDSGFYLCAWTAGPTGGYTFGSGTRLTVV.

This clone showed up just a few times. This chain links TRBV7-9 with TRBJ1-1, with D possibly matching TRBD1 (5 bases). Germline V CDR1 and CDR2: SEHNR, FQNEAQ (reference sequence). Between the trimmed V and J ends, which lost 5 bases and 11 bases, there was a span of 15 bases. The CDR3 contains 12 residues. In nucleotides, the CDR3 is TGTGCCAGCAGCCTGCCGGGACTGAGTGCTTTCTTT. This encodes CASSLPGLSAFF.